This is a list of T cell receptor beta chains from one sample in a study of T cell responses to AZD1222 COVID-19 vaccine. Profiled with immunoSEQ multiplex PCR; TCRdb holds only in-frame clones, not every one. The data contain around 53,000 clones, 80% to 90% of them singletons. This sample comprised peripheral blood, obtained 28 days after the second AZD1222 dose. These receptors all come from an adult who received the AZD1222 COVID-19 vaccine. The CDR3 runs from the conserved cysteine through the conserved F or W. The D gene is left open where the match is weak. The size of a clone is reported for some rows only, either as once, few or many, or as a class for expanded clones.

D gene,clone size,V gene,J gene,CDR3 DNA,CDR3 protein
TRBD1,-,TRBV11-2,TRBJ2-3,TGTGCCAGCAGCTTGGGGACAGGCCCACGCACAGATACGCAGTATTTT,CASSLGTGPRTDTQYF
TRBD1,-,TRBV3-1/TRBV3-2,TRBJ2-5,TGTGCCAGCAGCCAACTTACTTGGACAGGTCAAGAGACCCAGTACTTC,CASSQLTWTGQETQYF
-,-,TRBV18,TRBJ1-5,TGTGCCAGCTCACCCCCCCGCAATCAGCCCCAGCATTTT,CASSPPRNQPQHF
TRBD2,-,TRBV10-1,TRBJ2-1,TGCGCCAGCATGGTTGGTAGCGGGAGTGGGGATGAGCAGTTCTTC,CASMVGSGSGDEQFF
TRBD2,-,TRBV14,TRBJ2-3,TGTGCCAGCAGCCAGATGCCTAAGTATAGCGGGAGGGCCGCAGATACGCAGTATTTT,CASSQMPKYSGRAADTQYF
TRBD1,-,TRBV9,TRBJ2-7,TGTGCCAGCAGCGCAAATACCGGGACAGGCAGCTACGAGCAGTACTTC,CASSANTGTGSYEQYF
TRBD1,-,TRBV27,TRBJ2-5,TGTGCCAGCGGTATAGGGGGGACAGGGGGGCCCCAGTACTTC,CASGIGGTGGPQYF
TRBD2,-,TRBV29-1,TRBJ2-7,TGCAGCGTATCCGGGACTAGCGGAGGTTCCTACGAGCAGTACTTC,CSVSGTSGGSYEQYF
TRBD1,once,TRBV19,TRBJ1-2,TGTGCCAGTACCGGACAGGGGGCAAATGGCTACACCTTC,CASTGQGANGYTF
TRBD1,-,TRBV6-1,TRBJ1-1,TGTGCCAGCAGAGACAGGGATCTAACTGAAGCTTTCTTT,CASRDRDLTEAFF
-,-,TRBV4-1,TRBJ2-5,TGCGCCAGCAGCCAACGGGTGGCAGGCTACCAAGAGACCCAGTACTTC,CASSQRVAGYQETQYF
-,-,TRBV5-5,TRBJ1-3,TGTGCCAGCAGCCAGGTTCGAGATGGAAACACCATATATTTT,CASSQVRDGNTIYF
TRBD1,-,TRBV5-4,TRBJ2-2,TGTGCCAGCAGCTCACCGGGACAGGGGCACGGGGAGCTGTTTTTT,CASSSPGQGHGELFF
-,-,TRBV6-6,TRBJ1-3,TGTGCCAGCACCAATGGGGGCTCTGGAAACACCATATATTTT,CASTNGGSGNTIYF
TRBD2,-,TRBV6-5,TRBJ2-7,TGTGCCAGCAGTTACTTATGGACTAGCGGGAATCCCGAGCAGTACTTC,CASSYLWTSGNPEQYF
-,-,TRBV5-1,TRBJ1-1,TGCGCCAGCAGCTTTAACCAGGGCTCTGAAGCTTTCTTT,CASSFNQGSEAFF
-,-,TRBV28,TRBJ1-5,TGTGCCAGCAGTTTTGAGGGGGGCGGCAATCAGCCCCAGCATTTT,CASSFEGGGNQPQHF
-,-,TRBV3-1/TRBV3-2,TRBJ2-5,TGTGCCAGCAGCCAAAACATTGGAGGATCGGTGGGAGAGACCCAGTACTTC,CASSQNIGGSVGETQYF
-,-,TRBV12-3/TRBV12-4,TRBJ1-6,TGTGCCAGCAGTCAGGACACGCCCTCACCCCTCCACTTT,CASSQDTPSPLHF
TRBD2,-,TRBV7-3,TRBJ2-1,TGTGCCAGCAGCAAAAATCAGGCGGGGGACTACAATGAGCAGTTCTTC,CASSKNQAGDYNEQFF